This T cell receptor (beta chain) was sequenced in a study of radiation and T cells in renal cell carcinoma. Time point reported: baseline pretreatment blood. As for treatment: 15 Gy SBRT to primary tumor, nephrectomy 4 weeks later. This renal cell carcinoma was of the clear cell type. Sequenced by immunoSEQ multiplex PCR; TCRdb stores in-frame clones only, minus some. The profile shows some 100,000 clones, over 65% of them singletons. The study's findings and limits: From baseline, blood top tumor clonotypes peaked at 2 weeks post-radiation.

Of note for this clone: Its antigen is unidentified.

CDR3 length: 15 residues. The V and J ends lost 3 bases and 1 base, in that order; junction bases with no gene match: 6. Germline V CDR1 and CDR2: SGDLS, YYNGEE. Material: blood, obtained from a patient whose treatment included radiotherapy and nephrectomy. The receptor was isolated from a man in his sixties with renal cell carcinoma. V gene TRBV9 combines with J gene TRBJ2-5, with TRBD1 identical over 7 bases. CDR3 region: CASSAYRGAQETQYF. The CDR3 DNA follows: TGTGCCAGCAGCGCATACAGGGGCGCCCAAGAGACCCAGTACTTC.